This T cell receptor beta chain stems from a study of a mutant IDH1 vaccine in newly diagnosed glioma. Across the whole study: There were roughly 60% males and roughly 40% females among treated patients, whose mean age was about 38 years. Most had both radiotherapy and temozolomide beforehand; others had only one.

TCRdb's copy holds only in-frame clones and misses some; the assay was immunoSEQ multiplex PCR. This table holds about 68,000 clones, around 74% found once. In regard to this clone: Its target is not known.

Study outcomes and limitations: Pseudoprogression apparently lacked any relation to changes in top peripheral T cell clonotypes. Vaccine-induced responses were seen in approximately 92% of patients, spanning several MHC alleles.

Stated time point: baseline, week 1 (first vaccination visit). The sample's treatment: pre-vaccination baseline after standard-of-care therapy. V was trimmed by 3 bases and J by 6 bases, leaving 12 bases between them. The germline gives CDR1 MNHEY, CDR2 SMNVEV (reference sequence). This CDR3 is 15 amino acids long. The TCR comes from a man in his fifties with glioma. The source was PBMCs, collected from a glioma patient treated with radiotherapy, temozolomide or both. The rearrangement uses TRBV27 and TRBJ1-6; D gene uncertain. The CDR3 sequence: CASSFTLSPNSPLHF. The CDR3 DNA reads as TGTGCCAGCAGTTTCACTCTATCCCCTAATTCACCCCTCCACTTT.